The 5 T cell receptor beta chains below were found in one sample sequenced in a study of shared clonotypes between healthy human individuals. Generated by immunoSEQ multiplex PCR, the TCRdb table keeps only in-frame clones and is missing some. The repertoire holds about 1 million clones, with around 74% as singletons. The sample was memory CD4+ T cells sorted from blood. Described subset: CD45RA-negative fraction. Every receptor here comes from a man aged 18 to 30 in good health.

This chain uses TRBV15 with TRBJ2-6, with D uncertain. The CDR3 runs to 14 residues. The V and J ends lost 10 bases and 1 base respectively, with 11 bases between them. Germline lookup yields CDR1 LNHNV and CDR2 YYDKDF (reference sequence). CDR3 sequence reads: CASGDPSGANVLTF. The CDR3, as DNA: TGTGCCAGCGGAGATCCATCTGGGGCCAACGTCCTGACTTTC.

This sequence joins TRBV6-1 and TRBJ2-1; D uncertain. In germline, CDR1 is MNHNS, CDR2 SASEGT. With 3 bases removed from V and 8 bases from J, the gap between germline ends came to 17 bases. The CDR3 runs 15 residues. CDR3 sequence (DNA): TGTGCCAGCAGTGATCCCCTTGGCAGGCTCGATGAGCAGTTCTTC. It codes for CASSDPLGRLDEQFF.

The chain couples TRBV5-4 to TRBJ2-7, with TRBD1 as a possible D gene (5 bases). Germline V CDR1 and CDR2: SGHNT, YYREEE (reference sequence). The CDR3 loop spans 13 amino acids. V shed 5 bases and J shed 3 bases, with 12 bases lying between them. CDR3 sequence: CASSSRTNYEQYF. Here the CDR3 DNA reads TGTGCCAGCAGTTCCCGGACAAACTACGAGCAGTACTTC.

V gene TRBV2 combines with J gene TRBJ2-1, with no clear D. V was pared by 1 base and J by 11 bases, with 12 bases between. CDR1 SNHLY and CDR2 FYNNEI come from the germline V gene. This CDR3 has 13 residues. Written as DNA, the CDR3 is TGTGCCAGCAGTGAAGACTACTTGATCAAGCAGTTCTTC. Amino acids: CASSEDYLIKQFF.

CDR3 sequence reads: CAWSVGAGYAGELFF. CDR3 in DNA: TGTGCCTGGAGTGTAGGCGCGGGGTATGCCGGGGAGCTGTTTTTT. This chain connects TRBV30 to TRBJ2-2; a weak D match, TRBD2 (6 bases). Trimming took 0 bases from V and 6 from J, leaving 14 bases between them. The CDR3 consists of 15 residues. CDR1 GTSNPN and CDR2 SVGIG come from the germline V gene (reference sequence). Supplemented by reference TRBV30 and TRBJ2-2, the full variable domain reads SQTIHQWPATLVQPVGSPLSLECTVEGTSNPNLYWYRQAAGRGLQLLFYSVGIGQISSEVPQNLSASRPQDRQFILSSKKLLLSDSGFYLCAWSVGAGYAGELFFGEGSRLTVL.